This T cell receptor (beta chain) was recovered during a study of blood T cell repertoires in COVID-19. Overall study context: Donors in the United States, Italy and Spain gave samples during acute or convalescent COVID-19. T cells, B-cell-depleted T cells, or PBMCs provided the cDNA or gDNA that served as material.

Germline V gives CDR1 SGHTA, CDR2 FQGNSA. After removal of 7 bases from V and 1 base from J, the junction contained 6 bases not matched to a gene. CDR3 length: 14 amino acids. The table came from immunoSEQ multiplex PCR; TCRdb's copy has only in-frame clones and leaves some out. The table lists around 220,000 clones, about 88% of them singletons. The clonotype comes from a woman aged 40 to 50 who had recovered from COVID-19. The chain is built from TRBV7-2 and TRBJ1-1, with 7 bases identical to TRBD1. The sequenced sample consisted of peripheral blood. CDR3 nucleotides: TGTGCCAGCACCACGAGGACAGGGAACACTGAAGCTTTCTTT. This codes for CASTTRTGNTEAFF. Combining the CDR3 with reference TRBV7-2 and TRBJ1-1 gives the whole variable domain GAGVSQSPSNKVTEKGKDVELRCDPISGHTALYWYRQSLGQGLEFLIYFQGNSAPDKSGLPSDRFSAERTGGSVSTLTIQRTQQEDSAVYLCASTTRTGNTEAFFGQGTRLTVV.